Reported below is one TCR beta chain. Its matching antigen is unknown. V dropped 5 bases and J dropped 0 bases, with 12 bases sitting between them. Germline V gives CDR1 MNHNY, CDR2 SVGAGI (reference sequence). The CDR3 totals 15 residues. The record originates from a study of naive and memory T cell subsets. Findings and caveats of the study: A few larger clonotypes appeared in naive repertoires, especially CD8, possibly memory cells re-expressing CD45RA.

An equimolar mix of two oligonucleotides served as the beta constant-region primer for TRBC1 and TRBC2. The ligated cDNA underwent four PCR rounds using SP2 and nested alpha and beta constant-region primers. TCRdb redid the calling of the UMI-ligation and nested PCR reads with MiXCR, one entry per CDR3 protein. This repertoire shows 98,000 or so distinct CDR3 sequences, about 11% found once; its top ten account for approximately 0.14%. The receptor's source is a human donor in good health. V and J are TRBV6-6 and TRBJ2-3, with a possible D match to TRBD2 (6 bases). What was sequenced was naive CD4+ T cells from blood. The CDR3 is CASSHFGGSTDTQYF. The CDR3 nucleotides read TGTGCCAGCAGTCATTTCGGGGGAAGCACAGATACGCAGTATTTT.